The 18 T cell receptor beta chains given below trace back to one sample, sequenced in a study of OX40 agonist ivuxolimab in advanced cancers. Some clones are missing from TCRdb's copy, which holds only in-frame ones; the method was immunoSEQ multiplex PCR. The data show about 48,000 clones, approximately 81% seen once. The sequences come from CD4+ or CD8+ T cells sorted from blood, collected in a trial of the OX40 agonist ivuxolimab. All receptors come from an adult with an advanced solid tumor such as melanoma, head and neck, liver or kidney cancer.

The V gene is TRBV30, the J gene TRBJ1-5, with D unclear. There are 13 residues in the CDR3. CDR1 and CDR2 (germline): GTSNPN, SVGIG (reference sequence). V was pared by 0 bases and J by 3 bases, with 6 bases between. In nucleotides, the CDR3 is TGTGCCTGGAGTGTAGATAACAATCAGCCCCAGCATTTT. Translation: CAWSVDNNQPQHF. Full variable domain (outside the CDR3, taken from reference TRBV30 and TRBJ1-5): SQTIHQWPATLVQPVGSPLSLECTVEGTSNPNLYWYRQAAGRGLQLLFYSVGIGQISSEVPQNLSASRPQDRQFILSSKKLLLSDSGFYLCAWSVDNNQPQHFGDGTRLSIL.

This chain links TRBV30 with TRBJ1-3; D is unclear. Germline values: CDR1 GTSNPN, CDR2 SVGIG (reference sequence). Trimming pared 0 bases from V and 0 bases from J, leaving 6 bases between. This CDR3 region has 14 residues. CDR3 in amino acids: CAWSVLPSGNTIYF. The CDR3 DNA reads TGTGCCTGGAGTGTTCTACCCTCTGGAAACACCATATATTTT.

The rearrangement uses TRBV10-2 and TRBJ1-2, with D hard to call. CDR1 WSHSY and CDR2 SAAADI come from the germline V gene. V gave up 2 bases and J gave up 5 bases, with 9 bases separating them. There are 13 residues in the CDR3. DNA for the CDR3: TGCGCCAGCAGTGAGAACAGATTTTATGGCTACACCTTC. It translates to CASSENRFYGYTF.

The genes are TRBV30 and TRBJ2-1, with 10 nucleotides matching TRBD1. The CDR3 has 14 residues. The J segment lost 6 bases and the V segment lost 4 bases, leaving 6 bases of the junction unmatched. Germline assignment: CDR1 GTSNPN and CDR2 SVGIG (reference sequence). The CDR3 DNA reads TGTGCCTGGACCGGGACAGGGGACATCAATGAGCAGTTCTTC. This translates into CAWTGTGDINEQFF.

This clone was detected only once. The V call is TRBV7-3, the J call TRBJ1-1, with TRBD1 matching over 9 bases. Germline V gene data show CDR1 as SGHTA and CDR2 as FQGTGA. The length of the CDR3 is 14 residues. J was trimmed by 5 bases and V by 8 bases; bases with no gene match: 9. The CDR3 is CASRDRAGGTEAFF. The CDR3 nucleotides are TGTGCCAGCCGGGACAGGGCCGGGGGGACTGAAGCTTTCTTT.

The V call is TRBV5-1, the J call TRBJ1-1; no firm D call. V was cut by 0 bases and J by 3 bases, with 6 bases left in between. Germline lookup yields CDR1 SGHRS and CDR2 YFSETQ. The CDR3 sequence is 13 residues long. CDR3 region: CASSLEADTEAFF. The CDR3 DNA follows: TGCGCCAGCAGCTTGGAGGCCGACACTGAAGCTTTCTTT.

The chain employs TRBV5-1 and TRBJ2-7; D is possibly TRBD1 (6 bases). Looked up from germline, CDR1 is SGHRS and CDR2 is YFSETQ. CDR3 length: 13 amino acids. V gave up 4 bases and J gave up 2 bases, with 10 bases separating them. CDR3 DNA sequence: TGCGCCAGCAGCCCCGGGACAACCTACGAGCAGTACTTC. As protein: CASSPGTTYEQYF.

The rearrangement joins TRBV2 to TRBJ1-4; TRBD1 aligns across 7 bases. The CDR3 runs to 14 residues. Germline trimming cut 9 bases from V and 5 bases from J; bases unmatched to any gene: 9. Germline lookup yields CDR1 SNHLY and CDR2 FYNNEI. CDR3: CASRDSSANEKLFF. The CDR3 DNA reads as TGTGCCAGTAGGGACAGCTCTGCCAATGAAAAACTGTTTTTT.

This clone was seen a handful of times. The rearrangement uses TRBV6-1 and TRBJ2-2, with D possibly matching TRBD1 (5 bases). Trimming shortened V by 8 bases and J by 1 base, and 11 bases separated the two germline ends. The CDR3 has 14 residues. Germline CDR1 reads MNHNS; CDR2 reads SASEGT. The CDR3: CASRFDRNTGELFF. In nucleotides, the CDR3 is TGTGCCAGCCGTTTCGACAGGAACACCGGGGAGCTGTTTTTT.

The rearrangement uses TRBV29-1 and TRBJ2-1; 7 bases are a match to TRBD1. CDR3 length: 13 residues. The ends lost 6 bases at V and 2 bases at J; junction bases unmatched: 4. Per the germline V gene, CDR1 is SQVTM and CDR2 is ANQGSEA. The CDR3 is CSVQGSTYNEQFF. The CDR3 DNA sequence: TGCAGCGTACAGGGGTCTACCTACAATGAGCAGTTCTTC.

Of note for this clone: One end of the junction is discordant with germline, which a read error may explain. The J gene is TRBJ2-3, the V gene TRBV7-7; D is unresolved. The CDR3 has 13 amino acids. CDR1 SSHAT and CDR2 FNYEAQ come from the germline V gene (reference sequence). Written as DNA, the CDR3 is TGTGCTAGCAGCTTGGACAGCACAGATACGCAGTATTTT. It is translated as CASSLDSTDTQYF. Full variable domain (remainder filled in from reference TRBV7-7 and TRBJ2-3): GAGVSQSPRYKVTKRGQDVTLRCDPISSHATLYWYQQALGQGPEFLTYFNYEAQPDKSGLPSDRFSAERPEGSISTLTIQRTEQRDSAMYRCASSLDSTDTQYFGPGTRLTVL.

V gene TRBV5-1 combines with J gene TRBJ1-5; 7 bases fit TRBD1. V gave up 2 bases and J gave up 4 bases; unmatched junction bases: 6. Germline lookup yields CDR1 SGHRS and CDR2 YFSETQ. The CDR3 covers 15 residues. CDR3 in amino acids: CASSFAGTDNQPQHF. In nucleotides, the CDR3 is TGCGCCAGCAGCTTTGCCGGGACAGATAATCAGCCCCAGCATTTT.

V usage is TRBV10-3 and J usage is TRBJ1-2; D uncertain. This CDR3 is built from 13 residues. V was cut by 3 bases and J by 2 bases, with 7 bases left in between. Germline V gene data show CDR1 as ENHRY and CDR2 as SYGVKD. In DNA, the CDR3 is TGTGCCATCAGTGAAGGCCTGAACTATGGCTACACCTTC. Protein: CAISEGLNYGYTF.

The chain uses TRBV14 and TRBJ1-1; D might be TRBD1 (5 bases). CDR1 SGHDN and CDR2 FVKESK come from the germline V gene. V lost 4 bases, J lost 7 bases, and 13 bases lay in between. The CDR3 extends over 13 amino acids. Written as DNA, the CDR3 is TGTGCCAGCAGCCCCCAGGTGAGGGGTGAAGCTTTCTTT. It translates to CASSPQVRGEAFF. The full variable domain, completed using reference TRBV14 and TRBJ1-1, is EAGVTQFPSHSVIEKGQTVTLRCDPISGHDNLYWYRRVMGKEIKFLLHFVKESKQDESGMPNNRFLAERTGGTYSTLKVQPAELEDSGVYFCASSPQVRGEAFFGQGTRLTVV.

This clone was seen just once. The rearrangement links TRBV7-3 to TRBJ2-2; D might be TRBD1 or TRBD2, each matching 5 bases. Trimming pared 1 base from V and 8 bases from J, leaving 17 bases between. CDR3 length: 16 residues. Germline assignment: CDR1 SGHTA and CDR2 FQGTGA. The CDR3 DNA follows: TGTGCCAGCAGCTTAAATTCCGGGGCTCTCTCGGGGGAGCTGTTTTTT. Its protein product is CASSLNSGALSGELFF.

This clone was detected only once. The chain uses TRBV19 and TRBJ1-5; 7 bases are a match to TRBD1. The CDR3 sequence is 15 residues long. The V gene end was trimmed by 3 bases and the J gene end by 2 bases; junction bases not matched to a gene: 4. Germline CDR1 and CDR2: LNHDA and SQIVND (reference sequence). The CDR3 DNA reads TGTGCCAGTAGTATCTCAGGGGGAGGCAATCAGCCCCAGCATTTT. Encoded protein: CASSISGGGNQPQHF.

The chain is built from TRBV6-4 and TRBJ2-3; 8 bases agree with TRBD2. V was pared by 6 bases and J by 5 bases, with 10 bases of the junction left unmatched. The CDR3 sequence is 15 residues long. CDR1 is MRHNA and CDR2 is SNTAGT in the germline V gene. The CDR3: CASSRRAGEEDTQYF. In nucleotides, the CDR3 is TGTGCCAGCAGCCGAAGAGCGGGAGAGGAAGATACGCAGTATTTT.

The chain is built from TRBV5-4 and TRBJ2-1; 11 nucleotides agree with TRBD2. The CDR3 runs to 14 residues. Per the germline V gene, CDR1 is SGHNT and CDR2 is YYREEE (reference sequence). The J segment lost 9 bases and the V segment lost 5 bases, leaving 7 bases of the junction unmatched. CDR3 residues: CASSLTSGSTEQFF. CDR3 coding DNA: TGTGCCAGCAGTTTAACTAGCGGGAGCACTGAGCAGTTCTTC. The full variable domain, its missing parts supplied by reference TRBV5-4 and TRBJ2-1, is ETGVTQSPTHLIKTRGQQVTLRCSSQSGHNTVSWYQQALGQGPQFIFQYYREEENGRGNFPPRFSGLQFPNYSSELNVNALELDDSALYLCASSLTSGSTEQFFGPGTRLTVL.